This T cell receptor (beta chain) was captured in a study of OX40 agonist ivuxolimab in advanced cancers. If patients had autoimmune disease history or systemic immunosuppression, they were excluded. Germline assignment: CDR1 SGHAT and CDR2 FQNNGV. The length of the CDR3 is 17 residues. With V trimmed by 5 bases and J by 3 bases, 10 bases remained unmatched. Sequenced by immunoSEQ multiplex PCR; TCRdb stores in-frame clones only, minus some. There are some 75,000 clones in the sample; around 86% occur only once, and under 3% lies in the top ten. This TCR was sampled from an adult with an advanced solid tumor such as melanoma, head and neck, liver or kidney cancer. This sequence joins TRBV11-2 and TRBJ1-1, with TRBD1 matching over 12 bases. The starting material was CD4+ or CD8+ T cells sorted from blood, obtained in a trial of the OX40 agonist ivuxolimab. CDR3 amino acids: CASSRVPGQGADTEAFF. The CDR3 coding sequence is TGTGCCAGCAGCCGAGTCCCGGGACAGGGGGCGGACACTGAAGCTTTCTTT.